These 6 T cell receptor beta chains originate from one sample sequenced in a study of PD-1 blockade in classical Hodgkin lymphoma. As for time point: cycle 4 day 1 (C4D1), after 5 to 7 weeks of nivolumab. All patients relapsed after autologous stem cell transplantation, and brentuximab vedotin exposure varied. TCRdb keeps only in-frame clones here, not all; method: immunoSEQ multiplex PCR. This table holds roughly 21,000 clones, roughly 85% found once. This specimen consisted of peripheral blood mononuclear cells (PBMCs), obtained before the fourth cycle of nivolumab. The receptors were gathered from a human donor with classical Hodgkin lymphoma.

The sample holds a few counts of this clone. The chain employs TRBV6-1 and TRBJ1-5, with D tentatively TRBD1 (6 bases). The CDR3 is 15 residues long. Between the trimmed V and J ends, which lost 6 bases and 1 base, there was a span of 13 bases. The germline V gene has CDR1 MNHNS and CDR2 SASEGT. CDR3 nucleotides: TGTGCCAGCAGGGAGACAGGAGGGAGCAATCAGCCCCAGCATTTT. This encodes CASRETGGSNQPQHF.

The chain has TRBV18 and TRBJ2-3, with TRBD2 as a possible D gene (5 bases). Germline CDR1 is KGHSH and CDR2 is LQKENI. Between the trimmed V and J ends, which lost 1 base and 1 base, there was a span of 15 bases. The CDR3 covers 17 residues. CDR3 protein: CASSPLVTRTGTDTQYF. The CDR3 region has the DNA TGTGCCAGCTCACCACTTGTTACAAGGACTGGCACAGATACGCAGTATTTT.

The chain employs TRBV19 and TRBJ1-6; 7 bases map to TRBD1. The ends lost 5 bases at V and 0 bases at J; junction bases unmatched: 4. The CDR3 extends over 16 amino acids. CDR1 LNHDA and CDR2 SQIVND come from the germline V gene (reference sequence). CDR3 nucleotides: TGTGCCAGTAGTGGAAGGGACAGCTCCTATAATTCACCCCTCCACTTT. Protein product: CASSGRDSSYNSPLHF. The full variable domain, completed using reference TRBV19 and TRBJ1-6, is DGGITQSPKYLFRKEGQNVTLSCEQNLNHDAMYWYRQDPGQGLRLIYYSQIVNDFQKGDIAEGYSVSREKKESFPLTVTSAQKNPTAFYLCASSGRDSSYNSPLHFGNGTRLTVT.

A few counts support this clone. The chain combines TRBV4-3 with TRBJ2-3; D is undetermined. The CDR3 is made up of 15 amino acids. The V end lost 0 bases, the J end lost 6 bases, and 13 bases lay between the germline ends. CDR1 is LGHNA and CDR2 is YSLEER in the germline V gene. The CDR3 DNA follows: TGCGCCAGCAGCCAAGATTTTGAGCGTTGGGATACGCAGTATTTT. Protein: CASSQDFERWDTQYF.

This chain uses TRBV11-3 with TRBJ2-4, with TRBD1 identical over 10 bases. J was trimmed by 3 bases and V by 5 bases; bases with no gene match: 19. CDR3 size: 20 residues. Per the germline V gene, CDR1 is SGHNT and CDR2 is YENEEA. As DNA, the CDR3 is TGTGCCAGCAGCCAACGACAGGGGGCGCATCCCCCCCTGAGCAAAAACATTCAGTACTTC. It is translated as CASSQRQGAHPPLSKNIQYF.

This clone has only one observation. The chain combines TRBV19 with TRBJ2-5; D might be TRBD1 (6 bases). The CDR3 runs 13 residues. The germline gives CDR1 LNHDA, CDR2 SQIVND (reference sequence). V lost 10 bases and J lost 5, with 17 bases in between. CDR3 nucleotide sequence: TGTGCCACTCGGCGACAGGCTATGGAGACCCAGTACTTC. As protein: CATRRQAMETQYF.